These 9 T cell receptor beta chains were all obtained from the same sample, sequenced in a study of blood T cell repertoires in COVID-19. Sequencing was performed with immunoSEQ multiplex PCR; in TCRdb, only in-frame clones are kept and a portion is missing. The sample consists of about 110,000 clones, around 76% of them appearing once. The source material was peripheral blood. These receptors came from a woman of 80 years or more with acute or convalescent COVID-19.

The chain combines TRBV2 with TRBJ2-2; D not resolved. V was shortened by 4 bases and J by 5 bases, with 8 bases between the two germline ends. The CDR3 extends over 13 amino acids. The germline V gene encodes CDR1 SNHLY and CDR2 FYNNEI. The CDR3 spells CASSVGTTGELFF. Here the CDR3 DNA reads TGTGCCAGCAGTGTTGGTACAACCGGGGAGCTGTTTTTT. Together with reference TRBV2 and TRBJ2-2, the CDR3 gives the full variable domain: EPEVTQTPSHQVTQMGQEVILRCVPISNHLYFYWYRQILGQKVEFLVSFYNNEISEKSEIFDDQFSVERPDGSNFTLKIRSTKLEDSAMYFCASSVGTTGELFFGEGSRLTVL.

This chain connects TRBV28 to TRBJ1-2; 10 positions match TRBD1. Germline CDR1 is MDHEN and CDR2 is SYDVKM. Trimming removed 6 bases from V and 8 bases from J; junction bases left unmatched: 9. CDR3 length equals 14 residues. CDR3 coding DNA: TGTGCCAGCAGCCTTACGACAGGGGGCGGAGGCTACACCTTC. Its translation is CASSLTTGGGGYTF.

This clone was seen a handful of times. This sequence joins TRBV4-2 and TRBJ1-5, with unresolved D. CDR1 and CDR2 (germline): LGHNA, YNFKEQ. The V end lost 0 bases, the J end lost 11 bases, and 17 bases lay between the germline ends. The CDR3 runs to 15 residues. The CDR3, as DNA: TGTGCCAGCAGCCAAGATGGTGGGAGTCTGTTGTCCCAGCATTTT. Its translation is CASSQDGGSLLSQHF.

This chain uses TRBV10-3 with TRBJ1-2; weak D call: TRBD1 (6 bases). The length of the CDR3 is 15 residues. V lost 2 bases and J 5 bases, leaving 15 bases between the germline ends. Per the germline V gene, CDR1 is ENHRY and CDR2 is SYGVKD. The CDR3, as DNA: TGTGCCATCAGTGAGGGGTTGAGCAGGGGTTATGGCTACACCTTC. Translating gives CAISEGLSRGYGYTF.

The chain employs TRBV28 and TRBJ2-3; tentative D call: TRBD2 (5 bases). The V end lost 7 bases, the J end lost 5 bases, and 19 bases lay between the germline ends. The CDR3 length is 15 residues. Germline values: CDR1 MDHEN, CDR2 SYDVKM. The CDR3 nucleotides are TGTGCCAGCATTTCGGGGAGTAGTGTCAGAGATACGCAGTATTTT. Its translation is CASISGSSVRDTQYF. The full variable domain, rest sourced from reference TRBV28 and TRBJ2-3, is DVKVTQSSRYLVKRTGEKVFLECVQDMDHENMFWYRQDPGLGLRLIYFSYDVKMKEKGDIPEGYSVSREKKERFSLILESASTNQTSMYLCASISGSSVRDTQYFGPGTRLTVL.

This rearrangement joins TRBV28 to TRBJ1-2, with a weak D call TRBD1 (5 bases). V was cut by 6 bases and J by 4 bases, with 15 bases left in between. The CDR3 totals 14 residues. Germline V gene sequence: CDR1 MDHEN, CDR2 SYDVKM. CDR3: CASSLSGIGYGYTF. CDR3 DNA sequence: TGTGCCAGCAGCCTTTCAGGGATAGGCTATGGCTACACCTTC.

The CDR3 loop reads CAWSSGTEYGYTF. CDR3 sequence (DNA): TGTGCCTGGAGCTCGGGGACAGAGTATGGCTACACCTTC. The chain combines TRBV30 with TRBJ1-2; 7 bases fit TRBD1. The CDR3 spans 13 residues. Per the germline V gene, CDR1 is GTSNPN and CDR2 is SVGIG (reference sequence). After removal of 3 bases from V and 5 bases from J, the junction contained 6 bases not matched to a gene.

V and J are TRBV5-1 and TRBJ2-1; D not certain. Trimming took 0 bases from V and 9 from J, leaving 13 bases between them. CDR1 is SGHRS, CDR2 YFSETQ, per germline. The CDR3 runs to 14 residues. CDR3 sequence reads: CASSLASPPLEQFF. The CDR3 coding sequence is TGCGCCAGCAGCTTGGCTTCTCCACCACTTGAGCAGTTCTTC.

The chain recombines TRBV2 with TRBJ1-4, with TRBD1 matching 8 bases. CDR3 length: 11 amino acids. The V gene end was trimmed by 1 base and the J gene end by 14 bases; junction bases not matched to a gene: 0. Germline V lookup: CDR1 SNHLY, CDR2 FYNNEI. The CDR3 loop is CASSEDRGLFF. CDR3 nucleotide sequence: TGTGCCAGCAGTGAAGACAGGGGGCTGTTTTTT.